Below, one T cell receptor beta chain is given with its context. Its binding antigen is unknown. No base qualities exist here, and no much larger clone lies one base off it. TCR beta CDR3 regions were amplified from RNA transcripts. For the first round of RT-PCR on the TCR CDR3, the HTBI primer set was used together with the Qiagen OneStep RT-PCR kit. Libraries were constructed in a second round of multiplex PCR, after which size selection and purification were carried out. Sequencing of the libraries was done on an Illumina HiSeq2000 using paired-end 100 bp reads. As for the authors' bioinformatics: SOAPnuke was used to process the raw data, removing reads that contained adapters or uncalled bases, had a mean Phred below 15, or lacked an exact match to the constant primer or identifier. COPE v1.2.5 was used to merge the high-quality paired reads, and each unique nucleotide sequence was defined as a clonotype. MiTCR v1.1 was used to align the clonotypes against IMGT TRBV, TRBD and TRBJ reference segments. Only V-J combinations with frequency above 0.0001, covering roughly 99% of repertoires, were analysed. The TCS score was defined as F50 (clonal expansion) divided by E x V (chaos), with BLOSUM62-based TCRdist calculated between CDR3 peptides within each V-J. Welch's t-statistics and random forest reduced just over 500 V-J features to some 14, which were used in a naive Bayes classifier (R e1071). TCRdb redid the processing of the public reads, applying fastp at Q25 and MiXCR, and retained in-frame beta chains. All rows with the same CDR3 protein become a single entry with the most common DNA and genes. TCRdb's processing, not the study's, gives the V and J calls here. This sample holds some 700,000 distinct CDR3 sequences; roughly 17% were observed only once. The ten largest clones capture around 16% of the sample.

As encoded in the germline V gene, CDR1 is MDHEN while CDR2 is SYDVKM. CDR3 length: 14 amino acids, cysteine to phenylalanine. Solely the CDR3 DNA is kept, with 42 bases framed from the first base. At the junction V is shortened by 5 bases and J by 5 bases; bases outside the gene matches: 6. Stable Graves' hyperthyroidism was defined as no progression to ophthalmopathy during 18 months of follow-up. Hyperthyroidism patients were aged 18 to 65 years and newly diagnosed, with disease duration of less than 2 months. Patients with uncontrolled infections, other autoimmune diseases, pregnancy or lactation were excluded. Diagnoses were based on clinical symptoms, serum thyroxine and TRAb, thyroid ultrasound and orbital computed tomography. PBMCs were separated from roughly 10 ml of fresh peripheral blood using Ficoll-Paque density gradient centrifugation. Total RNA was extracted with Trizol reagent, and quality was checked on an Agilent 2100 Bioanalyzer.

This entry is derived from a study of T cells in Graves' hyperthyroidism and ophthalmopathy (dated by TCRdb to the late 2010s). Looking at the study overall: Peripheral blood was sampled at the time of initial diagnosis, prior to any treatment. Following sampling, methimazole starting at 30 mg daily was given to hyperthyroidism patients, and high-dose intravenous methylprednisolone was given to ophthalmopathy patients. The paper reports TCR Vbeta CDR3 sequencing of 135 peripheral blood samples: some 44 ophthalmopathy, fewer than 80 hyperthyroidism and approximately 17 progressor patients. To identify TCR V-J signatures that set the groups apart, the researchers used a discovery cohort of 100 patients, made up of 43 with Graves' ophthalmopathy and 57 with stable Graves' hyperthyroidism. Whether ophthalmopathy could be predicted prospectively was tested in an independent validation cohort made up of about 18 hyperthyroidism patients plus 17 patients who later progressed to ophthalmopathy. The 90 or so discovery patients were randomly split 7:3 into training and test sets. In addition, the study compared T-cell repertoires in thyroid tissue and in blood from over 5 Graves' hyperthyroidism patients. Findings and caveats that apply to the study as a whole: In validation, progression to ophthalmopathy was predicted by the model with around 70% sensitivity and 72.22% specificity, a median of around 6.5 months before onset. Most expanded thyroid clonotypes (frequency above 0.001) were also detected in blood, a finding suggesting that blood repertoires may reflect thyroid immune responses. Ophthalmopathy was separated from stable hyperthyroidism by a 13 V-J signature model, with around 88% sensitivity and around 81% specificity obtained in cross-validation and 80%/75% obtained in testing. No statistical method was used to fix the sample size in advance, and group allocation was not hidden from the investigators.

The V gene is TRBV28 and the J gene is TRBJ2-7, with TRBD2 matching 10 junction bases. The sample consisted of blood. The TCR sequence derives from a man aged 45 to 65 with Graves' hyperthyroidism. The CDR3 loop reads CASSHLAGAHEQYF. The DNA sequence reads TGTGCCAGCAGTCACCTAGCGGGAGCCCACGAGCAGTACTTC.